These T cell receptor beta chains were read from a single sample in a study of shared clonotypes between healthy human individuals. Generated by immunoSEQ multiplex PCR, the TCRdb table keeps only in-frame clones and is missing some. The table includes 850,000 to 1,200,000 clones, about 74% detected once. The sequenced sample was memory CD4+ T cells sorted from blood. Receptor source: a young man in good health. Both conserved end residues are trimmed from each CDR3.

v_call: TRBV30
cdr3_length: 10
cdr3_aa: AWSVNHSPLH

v_call: TRBV5-1
cdr3_length: 13
cdr3_aa: ASSRGQGDNSPLH

v_call: TRBV4-3
cdr3_length: 11
cdr3_aa: ASSLTNAGELF

v_call: TRBV11-2
cdr3_length: 16
cdr3_aa: ASSLSPGAGAVTGELF

v_call: TRBV5-1
cdr3_length: 11
cdr3_aa: ASSATGVETQY

v_call: TRBV19
cdr3_length: 14
cdr3_aa: ASINASDRLRGVQY

v_call: TRBV5-1
cdr3_length: 13
cdr3_aa: ASGDNFNVYNEQF

v_call: TRBV5-6
cdr3_length: 14
cdr3_aa: ASSLGWEGAQETQY

v_call: TRBV19
cdr3_length: 15
cdr3_aa: ASSPDRAWWNTGELF

v_call: TRBV18
cdr3_length: 11
cdr3_aa: ASSPQEYTEAF

v_call: TRBV10-3
cdr3_length: 13
cdr3_aa: AITRQGGQNSEQY

v_call: TRBV2
cdr3_length: 12
cdr3_aa: ASSQGPSNSPLH

v_call: TRBV19
cdr3_length: 11
cdr3_aa: ASSIAQGNTIY

v_call: TRBV5-1
cdr3_length: 11
cdr3_aa: ASSVDTTDTQY

v_call: TRBV5-4
cdr3_length: 13
cdr3_aa: ASSSPTPGGEKLF

v_call: TRBV4-3
cdr3_length: 12
cdr3_aa: ASSQDPQSTEAF

v_call: TRBV28
cdr3_length: 14
cdr3_aa: ASSQVGTASNQPQH

v_call: TRBV5-1
cdr3_length: 14
cdr3_aa: ASSLAVTSGKNEQF

v_call: TRBV6-1
cdr3_length: 11
cdr3_aa: ASSGGRNTEAF

v_call: TRBV10-1
cdr3_length: 12
cdr3_aa: ASSNRERNTEAF

v_call: TRBV7-9
cdr3_length: 13
cdr3_aa: ASSPGRANTGELF

v_call: TRBV2
cdr3_length: 11
cdr3_aa: ATSFVGQGRAF